This TCR beta chain was captured in a study of monozygotic twins with inflammatory bowel disease. Germline CDR1 SNHLY, CDR2 FYNNEI. The length of the CDR3 is 15 residues. TCRdb re-analyzed the 5' RACE reads; it lists each CDR3 protein once, without DNA. This repertoire comprises around 380,000 distinct CDR3 sequences; its ten largest clones make up under 3%. What was sequenced was blood. This chain uses TRBV2 with TRBJ2-7. The TCR was taken from a human donor with ulcerative colitis or Crohn's disease, or a healthy co-twin of an affected twin (not recorded which). The CDR3 region is CASSLQVGIQSEQYF.